This note documents a single T cell receptor (beta chain) sequence. The antigen is undetermined. The data were taken from a study of cytomegalovirus exposure and HLA in healthy donors. Study as a whole: Falling in the Caucasian-associated ancestry cluster were 81% of some 400 genotyped donors. Study-wide points: Apparent HLA restriction characterized most CMV-associated TCR beta chains in a later analysis.

The V gene's germline CDR1 is SGHRS and CDR2 YFSETQ. Trimming pared 4 bases from V and 2 bases from J, leaving 11 bases between. The CDR3 runs to 14 residues. Among the donors, all were healthy bone marrow donors. The PCR employed 60 Vbeta primers together with 13 Jbeta primers. Sequencing used immunoSEQ multiplex PCR; TCRdb keeps in-frame clones, though not all of them. The repertoire holds 100,000 to 150,000 clones, with about 74% as singletons. V gene TRBV5-1 combines with J gene TRBJ2-3; D is perhaps TRBD1 (6 bases). This clonotype originated in a woman in her fifties or sixties in good health and CMV-seropositive. The specimen was PBMCs. Written as DNA, the CDR3 is TGCGCCAGCAGCGTAGGACAGAACACAGATACGCAGTATTTT. Amino acid sequence: CASSVGQNTDTQYF.